Presented here are 13 T cell receptor beta chains from one specimen sequenced in a study of control samples from healthy donors and cancer patients. Assay: immunoSEQ multiplex PCR; the TCRdb copy retains only in-frame clones and omits some. The data show some 87,000 clones, roughly 84% seen once. The sample consisted of PBMCs. The origin of the receptors is a man aged 55 to 70 with head and neck cancer.

The chain employs TRBV19 and TRBJ2-2; the D gene is possibly TRBD1 (5 bases). Germline loops: CDR1 LNHDA, CDR2 SQIVND (reference sequence). V shed 5 bases and J shed 6 bases, with 13 bases lying between them. The CDR3 sequence is 14 residues long. The CDR3 DNA reads as TGTGCCAGTAGTCAGGGCAGCTTCGCCGGGGAGCTGTTTTTT. Protein product: CASSQGSFAGELFF.

The chain couples TRBV28 to TRBJ1-2; D is unclear. Trimming left V 8 bases short and J 5 bases short, with 6 bases between. CDR3 length equals 10 residues. The germline gives CDR1 MDHEN, CDR2 SYDVKM. As DNA, the CDR3 is TGTGCCAGCCATCGTTATGGCTACACCTTC. It codes for CASHRYGYTF.

The V gene is TRBV6-5, the J gene TRBJ2-5; possible D gene TRBD2, 6 bases. CDR3 length: 16 residues. V was clipped by 2 bases and J by 1 base, with 14 bases between them. CDR1 is MNHEY, CDR2 SVGAGI, per germline. CDR3 coding DNA: TGTGCCAGCAGTTACAGGCGGGGATCGGGCCAAGAGACCCAGTACTTC. Its translation is CASSYRRGSGQETQYF.

The chain is built from TRBV27 and TRBJ1-6, with 9 bases that match TRBD1. V was clipped by 5 bases and J by 1 base; unmatched bases: 6. Germline V lookup: CDR1 MNHEY, CDR2 SMNVEV (reference sequence). The CDR3 is 17 residues long. Here the CDR3 DNA reads TGTGCCAGCAGTCCCCAGACAGGGGGATCCTATAATTCACCCCTCCACTTT. Its protein is CASSPQTGGSYNSPLHF.

The chain is built from TRBV7-8 and TRBJ2-7; a weak D match, TRBD2 (6 bases). V was shortened by 1 base and J by 3 bases, with 10 bases between the two germline ends. Germline assignment: CDR1 SGHVS and CDR2 FQNEAQ. This CDR3 has 14 amino acids. In nucleotides, the CDR3 is TGTGCCAGCAGCTTAGGTAGCGGTTTCTACGAGCAGTACTTC. It encodes CASSLGSGFYEQYF.

The chain has TRBV24-1 and TRBJ2-7; the D gene is possibly TRBD2 (6 bases). CDR3 size: 17 residues. CDR1 KGHDR and CDR2 SFDVKD come from the germline V gene. V gave up 4 bases and J gave up 1 base, with 19 bases separating them. The CDR3 DNA reads TGTGCCACCAGTGACCAGCGGGCCAACTTACGTTCCTACGAGCAGTACTTC. Its translation is CATSDQRANLRSYEQYF.

The chain recombines TRBV5-1 with TRBJ2-1, with D possibly called TRBD1 or TRBD2 (5 bases each). Germline values: CDR1 SGHRS, CDR2 YFSETQ. CDR3 length equals 15 residues. Trimming stripped 0 bases from V and 6 bases from J, with 13 bases between. The CDR3 nucleotides read TGCGCCAGCAGCTTGGCGGTAACGGGGCCCAATGAGCAGTTCTTC. Its translation is CASSLAVTGPNEQFF.

In regard to this clone: Other DNA sequences in this sample translate to the same CDR3. This chain uses TRBV27 with TRBJ2-2; D perhaps matches TRBD1 (8 bases). This CDR3 has 15 amino acids. CDR1 and CDR2 (germline): MNHEY, SMNVEV (reference sequence). V was clipped by 2 bases and J by 7 bases, with 14 bases between them. The CDR3 DNA follows: TGTGCCAGCAGTTTAGACAGGGGAGGGAACGGGGAGCTGTTTTTT. Translation: CASSLDRGGNGELFF.

This clone has a single count. V gene TRBV5-1 combines with J gene TRBJ2-2; D may match TRBD1 or TRBD2 (5 bases each). Germline assignment: CDR1 SGHRS and CDR2 YFSETQ. Trimming took off 7 bases at V and 5 bases at J, with 9 bases between the two ends. The CDR3 runs 12 residues. CDR3: CASLEGTGELFF. CDR3 coding DNA: TGCGCCAGCCTTGAGGGGACCGGGGAGCTGTTTTTT.

The rearrangement links TRBV10-3 to TRBJ1-3; D is uncertain. The V and J ends lost 5 bases and 1 base respectively, with 9 bases between them. The CDR3 loop spans 14 amino acids. Per the germline V gene, CDR1 is ENHRY and CDR2 is SYGVKD. This chain's CDR3 is CAISNPRSGNTIYF. CDR3 DNA: TGTGCCATCAGTAACCCCAGGTCTGGAAACACCATATATTTT.

V is TRBV7-9 and J is TRBJ2-1; D is unresolved. This CDR3 is built from 15 residues. Trimming left V 1 base short and J 5 bases short, with 12 bases between. CDR1 and CDR2 from the germline V gene are SEHNR and FQNEAQ (reference sequence). This CDR3 reads CASSLDPGWDNEQFF. CDR3 DNA sequence: TGTGCCAGCAGCTTAGACCCGGGTTGGGACAATGAGCAGTTCTTC.

This clone was found many times. The chain recombines TRBV5-6 with TRBJ2-7; TRBD2 agrees at 12 bases. This CDR3 has 15 residues. CDR1 is SGHDT, CDR2 YYEEEE, per germline. Losses at the gene ends were 4 bases for V and 4 bases for J; bases not matched to a gene: 6. For the CDR3, the DNA is TGTGCCAGCAGCGGTGGACTAGCGGGGATATACGAGCAGTACTTC. It is translated as CASSGGLAGIYEQYF. The whole variable domain, remainder taken from reference TRBV5-6 and TRBJ2-7, is DAGVTQSPTHLIKTRGQQVTLRCSPKSGHDTVSWYQQALGQGPQFIFQYYEEEERQRGNFPDRFSGHQFPNYSSELNVNALLLGDSALYLCASSGGLAGIYEQYFGPGTRLTVT.

The chain links TRBV7-9 to TRBJ2-1; TRBD1 matches 8 bases. CDR3 length: 15 residues. CDR1 and CDR2 (germline): SEHNR, FQNEAQ (reference sequence). The junction had 5 bases not matched to a gene; V was cut back by 3 bases and J by 4 bases. The DNA for the CDR3 is TGTGCCAGCAGCTTTTGGACAGGGCCGTACAATGAGCAGTTCTTC. This encodes CASSFWTGPYNEQFF. Looking up the rest from reference TRBV7-9 and TRBJ2-1 gives the full variable domain: DTGVSQNPRHKITKRGQNVTFRCDPISEHNRLYWYRQTLGQGPEFLTYFQNEAQLEKSRLLSDRFSAERPKGSFSTLEIQRTEQGDSAMYLCASSFWTGPYNEQFFGPGTRLTVL.